This T cell receptor beta chain derives from a study of T-cell memory formation after mild COVID-19. General observations from the study: Nothing confirmed that second-wave clones peaking on day 37 were specific for SARS-CoV-2. Contracting clones from day 15 to 85 showed balanced CD4/CD8; later expanders favored CD4+. Researchers found some responding clones in pre-infection memory, a sign that cross-reactive memory joined.

A 5'RACE reaction primed in the constant segment made cDNA libraries of TCR alpha and TCR beta, and these carried sample barcodes and UMIs. Via MiXCR, TCRdb re-called the 5' RACE reads, giving one row per CDR3 protein. This sample has 150,000 or so distinct CDR3 sequences, with almost 25% found just once. About this clonotype: Its antigen is unknown.

The sample consisted of PBMCs or a T cell subset sorted from them (not recorded which). This TCR derives from an adult woman who had mild COVID-19 (a few samples of this study predate the infection). Cell type and time point are not known.

The CDR3 here is CASMTSGYEQYF. CDR3 sequence (DNA): TGTGCCAGCATGACTAGCGGGTACGAGCAGTACTTC. This sequence joins TRBV6-2 or TRBV6-3 and TRBJ2-7; 10 positions match TRBD2. V was pared by 7 bases and J by 4 bases, with 1 base of the junction left unmatched. CDR1 is MNHEY, CDR2 SVGEGT, per germline. The CDR3 contains 12 residues.